The T cell receptor (beta chain) described here comes from a study of blood T cells in healthy people across ages. Study at large: Through template switching, about one barcoded beta molecule was captured per two T cells, as measured in model experiments.

A sample-barcoded 5' primer and a J-beta primer mix were used in a second PCR of roughly 7 to 11 cycles. MiXCR was run by TCRdb on the 5' RACE reads, yielding one entry per CDR3 protein. The table includes 2 million or so distinct CDR3 sequences, 49% detected once. This TCR was sampled from a woman in her thirties or forties in good health. The sample consisted of blood.

In nucleotides, the CDR3 is TGTGCCAGCAGTTTCCCGGGACAGTTCGACTCACCCCTCCACTTT. Its protein is CASSFPGQFDSPLHF. V and J are TRBV28 and TRBJ1-6; 7 nucleotides agree with TRBD1. V dropped 3 bases and J dropped 10; count of bases not matched to a gene: 9. The CDR3 totals 15 residues. The germline V gene has CDR1 MDHEN and CDR2 SYDVKM.